This record looks at one T cell receptor beta chain sequence and its context. Its antigen remains unidentified. Qualities for individual bases were not recorded, and no much larger clone is one base off. This sample was included in a study of vaccination effects on CD4 cells after COVID-19 (dated by TCRdb to between 2022 and 2023). For the study in its entirety: Each participant received two doses of an mRNA SARS-CoV-2 vaccine, either BNT162b2 or mRNA-1273. In the study, cultures from other donors were sequenced using the Oncomine TCR Beta short-read assay on an Illumina iSeq 100. A total of approximately 9 COVID-19 convalescent patients and a handful of SARS-CoV-2-naive healthy vaccine recipients were included in the full study. SARS-CoV-2 spike-specific CD4+ TCR repertoires from before and after mRNA vaccination were compared in COVID-19 convalescent patients and in infection-naive vaccine recipients. The study at large found these results: At late post-vaccination timepoints, both infection-induced and vaccine-induced clones showed marked clonal contraction, consistent with waning T cell responses. The study was limited by a small number of convalescent patients, and early post-infection timepoints were lacking. In healthy vaccine recipients, vaccine-induced clones were almost all SARS-CoV-2 mono-reactive, with only 1 of 255 cross-reactive with common cold coronaviruses.

In the ViraFEST assay, PBMC were stimulated with viral peptide pools, and antigen-specific CD4+ T cell clonotypes were then identified by expansion using TCR sequencing. After approximately eleven days of culture, CD4+ T cells were isolated with the EasySep CD4+ T cell isolation kit. Healthy vaccine recipients had no prior SARS-CoV-2 infection, confirmed by negative nucleocapsid antibodies before and after vaccination. Each well held some 1.9 million PBMC cultured in IMDM containing around 5% human AB serum, around 9.3 IU/ml IL-2 and gentamicin, along with 8 to 10 ug/ml peptides. Half of the culture medium was replaced with fresh IL-2-containing medium on days 3 and 7. Unless otherwise noted, each peptide stimulation condition was cultured in triplicate wells. Using Ficoll-Paque Plus gradient centrifugation, PBMC were separated from whole blood and then either used fresh or cryopreserved at -140C. The overlapping peptide pools covered the spike proteins of SARS-CoV-2 and of the common cold coronaviruses HCoV-NL63, HCoV-OC43 and HCoV-229E. The QIAamp micro DNA kit was used to extract genomic DNA from the cultured CD4+ T cells.

The method was the immunoSEQ multiplex PCR assay. DNA from the cultured and isolated CD4+ T cells underwent TCR beta CDR3 sequencing. The original pipeline was this. Non-productive TCR sequences were removed, reads were trimmed to the CDR3 region, and CDR3s of at least 7 amino acids were retained. The MANAFEST web app was used to identify antigen-specific clonotypes by comparing expansion in peptide wells with expansion in reference cultures. To count as positive, a clone had to show expansion at FDR<0.05 compared with the reference and with all other wells, an odds ratio above 5, and a frequency above 0.1% in two replicate wells. Clonotypes significantly expanded in SARS-CoV-2 spike wells and in at least one common cold coronavirus spike condition were defined as cross-reactive. Levenshtein distance calculated with the stringdist R package was used to assess CDR3 similarity, and unrooted trees were constructed with ape in R 3.6.1. TCRdb re-hosts the immuneACCESS table, in-frame sequences only. Its copies lack some clones; in the studies checked, an unresolved V gene accounts for under half of them, and the cause for the rest is not known. V, J and clone size derive from that table, while D and trimming were established from the DNA sequence. This sample is represented by around 63,000 clones; approximately 71% of them were singletons. The ten largest clones add up to approximately 3.7% of the sample.

Germline trimming amounts to 6 bases on V and 0 bases on J, with 6 as the count of junction bases outside the gene matches. The germline V gene supplies CDR1 MNHEY and CDR2 SVGAGI. The CDR3 measures 15 amino acids from cysteine to phenylalanine. Only the CDR3 part of the read is kept: 45 bases, read in frame from the first base. The chain employs TRBV6-5 and TRBJ2-3, with 7 bases matching TRBD1. This TCR derives from a human donor who received a COVID-19 vaccine. The sample here was CD4+ T cells from PBMCs cultured with HCoV-OC43 spike peptides, taken before COVID-19 vaccination. Per the publication, the cell subset or site label means: HCoV-OC43 spike overlapping peptide pool stimulation. CDR3 reads: CASRSGQTSTDTQYF. The nucleotides are TGTGCCAGCAGATCGGGACAGACTAGCACAGATACGCAGTATTTT.